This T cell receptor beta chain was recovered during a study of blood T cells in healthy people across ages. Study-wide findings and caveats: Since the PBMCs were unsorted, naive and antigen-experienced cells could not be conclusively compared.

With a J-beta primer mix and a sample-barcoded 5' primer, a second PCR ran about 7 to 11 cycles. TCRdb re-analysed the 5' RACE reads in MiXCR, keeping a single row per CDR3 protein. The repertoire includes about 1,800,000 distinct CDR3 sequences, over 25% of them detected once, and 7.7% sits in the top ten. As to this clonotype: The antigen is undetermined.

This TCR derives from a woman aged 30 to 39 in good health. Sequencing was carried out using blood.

The CDR3 reads CASSEEAVRGETQYF. The CDR3 nucleotides are TGTGCCAGCAGTGAGGAGGCGGTCAGGGGTGAGACCCAGTACTTC. The chain employs TRBV2 and TRBJ2-5; possibly TRBD1 for D (6 bases). Trimming took 3 bases from V and 5 from J, leaving 16 bases between them. The CDR3 sequence is 15 residues long. The V gene's germline CDR1 is SNHLY and CDR2 FYNNEI.